The text below deals with one T cell receptor beta chain. Naive CD4 T cells, CD45RO-negative and CD62L-positive, were flow-sorted from PBMCs. These data originate in a study of human versus mouse CDR3 diversity and MHC coevolution. Study overall: Each sample yielded 0.6 x 10^7 to 1.6 x 10^7 valid reads.

Measured with immunoSEQ multiplex PCR; TCRdb has only the in-frame clones, and not every one. Seen here are about 81,000 clones, just over 90% observed once, and the top ten hold 1.3% to 1.5%. The origin of this receptor is a person aged 30 to 69 in good health. The material sequenced was naive CD4+ T cells from blood. The subset is: CD45RO-negative CD62L-positive naive CD4 T cells.

The CDR3 region has the DNA TGTGCCAGCAGCGGGGACAGGAGCCACTATGGCTACACCTTC. Amino acids: CASSGDRSHYGYTF. The chain carries TRBV7-2 and TRBJ1-2; 8 bases line up with TRBD1. The germline V gene encodes CDR1 SGHTA and CDR2 FQGNSA. The CDR3 loop spans 14 amino acids. Unmatched junction bases numbered 5, after V lost 5 bases and J lost 3 bases.